This T cell receptor beta chain originates from a study of blood T cell repertoires in COVID-19. On the study more broadly: The origin of the acute and convalescent COVID-19 samples was the United States, Italy and Spain.

In the original analysis: From reference gene primer amplification, estimates of nucleated cell counts were derived. Profiling relied on immunoSEQ multiplex PCR, and the TCRdb table lists in-frame clones only, not all of them. That table supplies the V and J calls and clone size; D and trimming were determined from the DNA. The sample contains 90,000 to 120,000 clones, approximately 88% of which appear only once. The sample holds one count of this clone. From germline, CDR1 is MRHNA and CDR2 SNTAGT. Trimming left V 3 bases short and J 2 bases short, with 7 bases between. The CDR3 is 13 residues long. What was sequenced was peripheral blood. The V and J genes are TRBV6-4 and TRBJ1-2; D is undetermined. The origin of this receptor is a man aged 40-49 years with active or convalescent COVID-19. The CDR3 reads CASSEKENYGYTF. The CDR3 coding sequence is TGTGCCAGCAGTGAAAAGGAGAACTATGGCTACACCTTC.